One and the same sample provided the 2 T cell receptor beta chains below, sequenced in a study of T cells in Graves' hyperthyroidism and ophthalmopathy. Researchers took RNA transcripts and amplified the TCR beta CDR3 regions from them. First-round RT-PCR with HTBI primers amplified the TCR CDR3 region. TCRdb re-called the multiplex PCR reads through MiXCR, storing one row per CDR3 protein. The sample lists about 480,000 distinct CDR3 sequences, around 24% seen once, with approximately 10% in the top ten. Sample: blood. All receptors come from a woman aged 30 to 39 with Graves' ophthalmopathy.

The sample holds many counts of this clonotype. This chain's CDR3 is CASRDIADYSYEQYF. The CDR3 DNA reads TGTGCCAGCAGAGATATAGCGGATTACTCCTACGAGCAGTACTTC. The chain carries TRBV7-2 and TRBJ2-7, with D maybe TRBD2 (6 bases). CDR3 length: 15 amino acids. V lost 6 bases and J 0 bases, leaving 15 bases between the germline ends. Looked up from germline, CDR1 is SGHTA and CDR2 is FQGNSA.

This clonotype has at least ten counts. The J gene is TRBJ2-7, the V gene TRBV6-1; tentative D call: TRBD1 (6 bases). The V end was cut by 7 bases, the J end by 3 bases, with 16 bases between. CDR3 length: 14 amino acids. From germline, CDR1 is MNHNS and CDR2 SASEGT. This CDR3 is CASNNRDGNYEQYF. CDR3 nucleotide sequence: TGTGCCAGCAACAACAGGGATGGGAACTACGAGCAGTACTTC.